Here is one T cell receptor beta chain with its context. Antigen specificity is unknown. These data originate in a study of monozygotic twins with inflammatory bowel disease. Germline CDR1 and CDR2: SGHAT and FQNNGV. CDR3 length equals 15 residues. TCRdb reworked the 5' RACE reads into one entry per CDR3 protein, no DNA. The sample table sets out approximately 400,000 distinct CDR3 sequences. Overall study findings and caveats: For IBD patients, clonotypes shared with others were fewer than for healthy twins, especially with disease activity. Among T cells, the various subtypes were not distinguishable.

This TCR was recovered from a human donor with ulcerative colitis or Crohn's disease, or a healthy co-twin of an affected twin (not recorded which). Sequencing was performed on blood. This rearrangement joins TRBV11-2 to TRBJ2-2. The CDR3 protein is CASSWGSRNTGELFF.